Sequencing of this T cell receptor (beta chain) was carried out in a study of radiotherapy plus CTLA-4 blockade in lung cancer. Study-wide background: Among all patients, approximately 18% showed objective responses, while 30% to 35% had disease control.

The assay was immunoSEQ multiplex PCR, and TCRdb's table has in-frame clones only and misses some. The table has about 87,000 clones, 85% to 90% seen once. Findings of the study overall: Among blood TCR repertoires after radiotherapy plus ipilimumab, tumor-derived clones expanded. Response was reportedly best predicted by early blood T cell clone dynamics, with interferon-beta.

As regards this clone: Antigen unknown.

Chemo-refractory metastatic non-small-cell lung cancer patients underwent focal radiation alongside CTLA-4 blockade with ipilimumab. Germline CDR1 SGHTA, CDR2 FQGTGA. Trimming left V 5 bases short and J 9 bases short, with 11 bases between. The CDR3 consists of 12 residues. This rearrangement joins TRBV7-3 to TRBJ2-1; D is possibly TRBD1 or TRBD2 (7 bases each). The TCR was taken from a human donor with non-small cell lung cancer that progressed on radiotherapy plus ipilimumab. The sample was peripheral blood, taken from a patient treated with radiotherapy plus ipilimumab. CDR3 sequence: CASSTGEGEQFF. For the CDR3, the DNA is TGTGCCAGCAGCACAGGGGAGGGTGAGCAGTTCTTC.